The clone carrying this T cell receptor (beta chain) showed up many times. Its target is not known. TCRdb recomputed calls from the 5' RACE reads with MiXCR, one row per CDR3 protein. The sample contains almost 600,000 distinct CDR3 sequences, roughly 14% of which appear only once. The CDR3 is 15 amino acids. Germline CDR1 and CDR2: LGHNA and YSLEER. V gave up 0 bases and J gave up 1 base, with 8 bases separating them. This entry is derived from a study of T cells after yellow fever vaccination. On the study more broadly: The SMART-Seq v4 Ultra Low Input method served to prepare the low-cell-number fractions.

General observations from the study: Shared CD4/CD8 clonotypes were a small share, likely from convergent recombination.

The gene calls are TRBV4-3 and TRBJ2-3; D gene unclear. This clonotype was sampled from a man aged 25-40 years who received the YFV17D yellow fever vaccine. The material was PBMCs, obtained on the day of the yellow fever booster vaccination. CDR3 protein: CASSQDASGTDTQYF. The CDR3 region has the DNA TGCGCCAGCAGCCAAGATGCAAGTGGCACAGATACGCAGTATTTT.